One sample yielded the 25 T cell receptor beta chains listed below, sequenced in a study of blood T cell repertoires in COVID-19. Measured with immunoSEQ multiplex PCR; TCRdb has only the in-frame clones, and not every one. The sample includes 150,000 to 200,000 clones, approximately 90% seen only once; the top ten take 2% to 2.5%. Sequences were obtained from peripheral blood. These receptors originate from a man aged 45 to 65 who had recovered from COVID-19.

The chain links TRBV2 to TRBJ2-7; 8 bases line up with TRBD1. The CDR3 extends over 15 amino acids. CDR1 SNHLY and CDR2 FYNNEI come from the germline V gene. Unmatched junction bases numbered 8, after V lost 1 base and J lost 6 bases. CDR3 region: CASSEVPGQGGEQYF. DNA of the CDR3: TGTGCCAGCAGTGAAGTACCCGGACAGGGCGGCGAGCAGTACTTC.

This rearrangement joins TRBV5-4 to TRBJ2-5; a weak D match, TRBD1 (5 bases). The CDR3 spans 16 residues. The V gene lost 0 bases and the J gene lost 0 bases, with 12 bases spanning the gap. Germline loops: CDR1 SGHNT, CDR2 YYREEE (reference sequence). This chain's CDR3 is CASSLEVQGYQETQYF. DNA of the CDR3: TGTGCCAGCAGCTTGGAGGTCCAGGGATACCAAGAGACCCAGTACTTC.

CDR3 in amino acids: CSARGGTQQFF. The DNA of the CDR3 is TGCAGTGCTAGGGGGGGGACCCAGCAGTTCTTC. The chain recombines TRBV20-1 with TRBJ2-1; 7 bases map to TRBD2. V shed 3 bases and J 11 bases; nucleotides not matched to a gene: 4. CDR1 and CDR2 (germline): DFQATT, SNEGSKA (reference sequence). The CDR3 is 11 residues long.

This clone was seen a single time. The junction and the germline gene differ at one end; a read error may be behind it. This chain joins TRBV28 and TRBJ2-1; 7 bases map to TRBD1. CDR3 length: 12 residues. Germline values: CDR1 MDHEN, CDR2 SYDVKM. The CDR3 loop reads CASRKPGTGTVF. The CDR3 coding sequence is TGTGCCAGCAGGAAACCCGGGACGGGGACAGTCTTC. Combining the CDR3 with reference TRBV28 and TRBJ2-1 gives the whole variable domain DVKVTQSSRYLVKRTGEKVFLECVQDMDHENMFWYRQDPGLGLRLIYFSYDVKMKEKGDIPEGYSVSREKKERFSLILESASTNQTSMYLCASRKPGTGTVFGPGTRLTVL.

The V gene is TRBV10-3, the J gene TRBJ2-7; 9 bases align to TRBD1. This CDR3 has 14 residues. Germline loops: CDR1 ENHRY, CDR2 SYGVKD. J was trimmed by 7 bases and V by 10 bases; bases with no gene match: 14. CDR3 residues: CATTTGGGSGEQYF. Written as DNA, the CDR3 is TGTGCCACTACGACAGGGGGAGGTTCGGGGGAGCAGTACTTC.

V gene TRBV30 combines with J gene TRBJ2-7, with TRBD2 matching 12 bases. Germline V gives CDR1 GTSNPN, CDR2 SVGIG (reference sequence). V dropped 8 bases and J dropped 9; count of bases not matched to a gene: 14. The CDR3 is made up of 14 amino acids. The CDR3 loop is CAPNLGTSGRGQYF. The DNA for the CDR3 is TGTGCCCCCAACCTCGGGACTAGCGGGCGGGGGCAGTACTTC. Based on the CDR3 plus reference TRBV30 and TRBJ2-7, the full variable domain is SQTIHQWPATLVQPVGSPLSLECTVEGTSNPNLYWYRQAAGRGLQLLFYSVGIGQISSEVPQNLSASRPQDRQFILSSKKLLLSDSGFYLCAPNLGTSGRGQYFGPGTRLTVT.

The chain has TRBV4-1 and TRBJ1-3, with no clear D. Trimming pared 0 bases from V and 4 bases from J, leaving 10 bases between. Germline-derived CDR1 and CDR2 are MGHRA and YSYEKL. The CDR3 loop spans 15 amino acids. CDR3 residues: CASSQDAAPGNTIYF. The DNA of the CDR3 is TGCGCCAGCAGCCAAGATGCGGCACCAGGAAACACCATATATTTT.

The genes are TRBV3-1 (or the pseudogene TRBV3-2) and TRBJ2-3, with 11 nucleotides matching TRBD2. Germline loops: CDR1 LGHDT, CDR2 YNNKEL (reference sequence). This CDR3 comprises 18 residues. Trimming cost V 4 bases and J 3 bases; bases outside gene matches: 12. The CDR3: CASSPRGGTSGRTDTQYF. In DNA form, the CDR3 reads TGTGCCAGCAGCCCCCGAGGTGGGACTAGCGGACGAACAGATACGCAGTATTTT.

The chain recombines TRBV4-3 with TRBJ1-2; the match to TRBD1 covers 8 bases. The V segment lost 4 bases and the J segment 4 bases; nucleotides outside the gene matches: 8. This CDR3 spans 15 amino acids. The germline V gene has CDR1 LGHNA and CDR2 YSLEER. The CDR3 sequence: CASSLDAGGGYGYTF. DNA for the CDR3: TGCGCCAGCAGCCTAGACGCAGGGGGCGGCTATGGCTACACCTTC.

This chain uses TRBV2 with TRBJ1-2; a weak D match, TRBD1 (5 bases). CDR1 is SNHLY and CDR2 is FYNNEI in the germline V gene. This CDR3 contains 12 residues. Trimming cost V 3 bases and J 5 bases, with 7 bases left between them. CDR3 DNA sequence: TGTGCCAGCAGTGACAGGGCATATGGCTACACCTTC. It codes for CASSDRAYGYTF.

The chain couples TRBV27 to TRBJ2-6; D is undetermined. In germline, CDR1 is MNHEY, CDR2 SMNVEV (reference sequence). The CDR3 sequence is 15 residues long. Trimming took off 4 bases at V and 3 bases at J, with 10 bases between the two ends. The chain's CDR3 is CASSSPGRGANVLTF. CDR3 bases: TGTGCCAGCAGTTCCCCGGGTCGTGGGGCCAACGTCCTGACTTTC. The full variable domain, with the rest looked up from reference TRBV27 and TRBJ2-6, is EAQVTQNPRYLITVTGKKLTVTCSQNMNHEYMSWYRQDPGLGLRQIYYSMNVEVTDKGDVPEGYKVSRKEKRNFPLILESPSPNQTSLYFCASSSPGRGANVLTFGAGSRLTVL.

The gene calls are TRBV19 and TRBJ2-2; D remains ambiguous. The CDR3 is 14 residues long. Germline CDR1 reads LNHDA; CDR2 reads SQIVND (reference sequence). Trimming took off 6 bases at V and 5 bases at J, with 13 bases between the two ends. The CDR3 bases are TGTGCCAGTAGGGCCATTAGAGGAACCGGGGAGCTGTTTTTT. Amino acids: CASRAIRGTGELFF.

The J gene is TRBJ2-1, the V gene TRBV19; D is perhaps TRBD2 (7 bases). The length of the CDR3 is 17 residues. V was clipped by 4 bases and J by 6 bases, with 22 bases between them. Germline CDR1 is LNHDA and CDR2 is SQIVND (reference sequence). The CDR3 protein is CASSRTGPGGRINEQFF. CDR3 nucleotide sequence: TGTGCCAGTAGTAGGACGGGCCCGGGGGGCCGAATCAATGAGCAGTTCTTC.

This clone was seen a single time. The J gene is TRBJ2-2, the V gene TRBV18; possibly TRBD1 for D (6 bases). Trimming pared 8 bases from V and 2 bases from J, leaving 15 bases between. Germline CDR1 KGHSH, CDR2 LQKENI. There are 15 residues in the CDR3. CDR3 bases: TGTGCCAGCGGATCAGGACAGCCAAACACCGGGGAGCTGTTTTTT. The encoded protein is CASGSGQPNTGELFF.

The V call is TRBV10-3, the J call TRBJ1-4, with TRBD1 identical over 7 bases. The V segment lost 1 base and the J segment 7 bases; nucleotides outside the gene matches: 6. CDR3 length: 15 amino acids. The V gene's germline CDR1 is ENHRY and CDR2 SYGVKD. CDR3 sequence: CAISEFTGVREKLFF. The CDR3 DNA reads as TGTGCCATCAGTGAGTTCACAGGGGTCCGTGAAAAACTGTTTTTT.

The chain's CDR3 is CASSPIVSEAFF. The CDR3, as DNA: TGTGCCAGCAGCCCGATAGTAAGTGAAGCTTTCTTT. The gene calls are TRBV2 and TRBJ1-1; D is ambiguous. The germline CDR1 and CDR2 sequences are SNHLY and FYNNEI. The CDR3 has 12 amino acids. V was pared by 6 bases and J by 7 bases, with 12 bases between.

The V gene is TRBV5-6, the J gene TRBJ1-1; 8 nucleotides match TRBD1. This CDR3 has 13 residues. The germline CDR1 and CDR2 sequences are SGHDT and YYEEEE. Trimming removed 4 bases from V and 4 bases from J; junction bases left unmatched: 3. Here the CDR3 DNA reads TGTGCCAGCAGCCGTGACAGGGGCACTGAAGCTTTCTTT. Residues: CASSRDRGTEAFF.

This chain links TRBV4-2 with TRBJ2-7, with 8 positions matching TRBD2. The CDR3 extends over 14 amino acids. The ends lost 4 bases at V and 5 bases at J; junction bases unmatched: 7. Germline V lookup: CDR1 LGHNA, CDR2 YNFKEQ. The chain's CDR3 is CASSPGTRGDEQYF. CDR3 nucleotide sequence: TGTGCCAGCAGCCCCGGGACTAGGGGAGACGAGCAGTACTTC.

As DNA, the CDR3 is TGTGCCAGCTCCTCGAGCGGGGGGGACGAGCAGTACTTC. Protein: CASSSSGGDEQYF. This chain joins TRBV18 and TRBJ2-7; the match to TRBD2 covers 10 bases. Trimming removed 6 bases from V and 5 bases from J; junction bases left unmatched: 4. The germline V gene encodes CDR1 KGHSH and CDR2 LQKENI. This CDR3 has 13 amino acids.

Notes on this clone: At one boundary the junction diverges from the germline segment, which might be a read error. The rearrangement uses TRBV6-2 or TRBV6-3 and TRBJ1-5; 10 positions agree with TRBD1. This CDR3 comprises 14 residues. In germline, CDR1 is MNHEY, CDR2 SVGEGT. The CDR3 bases are TGTGCCAGCAGTTTGACAGGGGGCAAACAGCCCCAGCATTTT. Protein product: CASSLTGGKQPQHF.

CDR3 sequence: CASSQDWDRDRTDTQYF. The CDR3 DNA sequence: TGTGCCAGCAGCCAAGACTGGGACAGGGATCGCACAGATACGCAGTATTTT. The chain links TRBV3-1 (or the pseudogene TRBV3-2) to TRBJ2-3; TRBD1 agrees at 9 bases. Losses at the gene ends were 0 bases for V and 1 base for J; bases not matched to a gene: 5. The CDR3 consists of 17 residues. The germline gives CDR1 LGHDT, CDR2 YNNKEL (reference sequence).

The V call is TRBV30, the J call TRBJ2-5, with TRBD2 matching over 12 bases. CDR3 length: 17 amino acids. Germline V gene sequence: CDR1 GTSNPN, CDR2 SVGIG (reference sequence). Trimming cost V 1 base and J 5 bases; bases outside gene matches: 11. The CDR3 DNA follows: TGTGCCTGGAGTGCCCTAGCGGGGGGGCCTCGCGGGGAGACCCAGTACTTC. Translating it yields CAWSALAGGPRGETQYF.

This sequence joins TRBV6-5 and TRBJ1-6, with a weak D call TRBD1 (5 bases). Per the germline V gene, CDR1 is MNHEY and CDR2 is SVGAGI. CDR3 length equals 15 residues. With 0 bases removed from V and 5 bases from J, the gap between germline ends came to 8 bases. The CDR3 region has the DNA TGTGCCAGCAGTTACTCTGGCAGGGATAATTCACCCCTCCACTTT. Translation: CASSYSGRDNSPLHF.

This chain joins TRBV4-3 and TRBJ1-5, with 7 bases matching TRBD1. The CDR3 covers 15 residues. CDR1 is LGHNA, CDR2 YSLEER, per germline. Unmatched junction bases numbered 8, after V lost 4 bases and J lost 5 bases. The CDR3: CASSLETGTDQPQHF. In nucleotides, the CDR3 is TGCGCCAGCAGCCTAGAGACAGGGACCGATCAGCCCCAGCATTTT.

The chain employs TRBV9 and TRBJ1-1; D remains ambiguous. V was trimmed by 5 bases and J by 1 base, leaving 9 bases between them. The germline V gene has CDR1 SGDLS and CDR2 YYNGEE. This CDR3 region has 13 residues. CDR3 in amino acids: CASSQVGNTEAFF. The CDR3 bases are TGTGCCAGCAGTCAGGTAGGGAACACTGAAGCTTTCTTT.